This TCR beta chain was recovered during a study of T cell responses to AZD1222 COVID-19 vaccine. About the study: Second doses that came at about 4 or about 12 weeks were put together. The study, taken as a whole, reports: Seropositivity was recorded at baseline in only a handful of AZD1222 recipients. Rises in breadth and depth of Spike-specific TCRs came after two AZD1222 doses. Among the donors, most were white British and more were female, and clonal diversity was possibly underestimated.

Repertoires were generated with immunoSEQ multiplex PCR, while TCRdb's copy carries only in-frame clones and drops some. This sample has some 100,000 clones, with approximately 91% found just once. As to this clone: Its matching antigen is unknown.

The sequence derives from an adult in good health. Sequenced material: peripheral blood, taken on day 0 of AZD1222 vaccination.

The CDR3 sequence: CSVDGLTGKDNEQFF. DNA of the CDR3: TGCAGCGTTGACGGGTTGACAGGGAAAGACAATGAGCAGTTCTTC. The rearrangement links TRBV29-1 to TRBJ2-1; 7 positions match TRBD1. Germline V CDR1 and CDR2: SQVTM, ANQGSEA. The CDR3 runs to 15 residues. J lost 5 bases, V lost 3 bases, and 10 bases had no gene match.